Here is one T cell receptor beta chain with its context. The data stem from a study of monozygotic twins with inflammatory bowel disease. TCRdb re-called the 5' RACE reads and gives one entry per CDR3 protein, without DNA. This table lists 300,000 to 400,000 distinct CDR3 sequences. CDR3 size: 14 residues. CDR1 is DFQATT and CDR2 is SNEGSKA in the germline V gene (reference sequence). This chain joins TRBV20-1 and TRBJ2-5; the D call of TRBD1 rests on TCRdb alone, since no DNA is present to check it. Material for sequencing was blood. This clonotype was obtained from a human donor with ulcerative colitis or Crohn's disease, or a healthy co-twin of an affected twin (not recorded which). CDR3 loop: CSASTGGHKETQYF.